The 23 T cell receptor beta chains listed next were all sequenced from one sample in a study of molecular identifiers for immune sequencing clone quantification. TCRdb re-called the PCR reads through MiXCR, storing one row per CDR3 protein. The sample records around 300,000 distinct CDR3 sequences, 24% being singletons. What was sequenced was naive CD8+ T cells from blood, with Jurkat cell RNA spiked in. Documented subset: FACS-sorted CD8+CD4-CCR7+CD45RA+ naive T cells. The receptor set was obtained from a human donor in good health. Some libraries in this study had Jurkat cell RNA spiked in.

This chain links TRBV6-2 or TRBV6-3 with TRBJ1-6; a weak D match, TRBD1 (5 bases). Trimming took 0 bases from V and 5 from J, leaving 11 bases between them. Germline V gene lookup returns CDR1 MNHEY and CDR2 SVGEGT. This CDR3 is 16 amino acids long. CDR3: CASSYSILGHNSPLHF. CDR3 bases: TGTGCCAGCAGTTACTCGATATTGGGACATAATTCACCCCTCCACTTT.

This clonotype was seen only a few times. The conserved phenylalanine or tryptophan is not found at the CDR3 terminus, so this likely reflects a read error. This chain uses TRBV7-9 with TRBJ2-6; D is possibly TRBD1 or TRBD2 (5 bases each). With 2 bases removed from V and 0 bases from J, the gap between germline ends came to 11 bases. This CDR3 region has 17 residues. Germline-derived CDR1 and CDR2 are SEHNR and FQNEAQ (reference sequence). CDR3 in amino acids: CASSLTWGSSGANVLTL. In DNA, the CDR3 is TGTGCCAGCAGCTTAACTTGGGGGTCCTCTGGGGCCAACGTCCTGACTCTC.

CDR3 in DNA: TGTGCCAGCAGTTACTCTCCGGTCACAAGCCGGGCCCAGTACTTC. Translating it yields CASSYSPVTSRAQYF. The gene calls are TRBV6-5 and TRBJ2-5; the D is unclear. Germline CDR1 is MNHEY and CDR2 is SVGAGI. V lost 0 bases to trimming and J lost 9 bases, with 17 bases between them. The CDR3 loop spans 15 amino acids.

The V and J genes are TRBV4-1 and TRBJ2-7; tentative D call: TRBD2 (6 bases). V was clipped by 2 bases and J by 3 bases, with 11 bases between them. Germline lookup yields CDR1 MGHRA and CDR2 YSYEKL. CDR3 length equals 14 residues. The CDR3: CASSQRTTSYEQYF. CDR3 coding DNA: TGCGCCAGCAGCCAAAGGACTACCAGCTACGAGCAGTACTTC.

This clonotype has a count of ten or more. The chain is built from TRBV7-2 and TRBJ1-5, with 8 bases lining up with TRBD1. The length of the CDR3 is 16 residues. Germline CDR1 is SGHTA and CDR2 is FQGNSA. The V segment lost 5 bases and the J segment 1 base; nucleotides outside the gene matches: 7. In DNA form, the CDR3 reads TGTGCCAGCAGCCCTGGACAGGGACAAAGCAATCAGCCCCAGCATTTT. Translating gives CASSPGQGQSNQPQHF.

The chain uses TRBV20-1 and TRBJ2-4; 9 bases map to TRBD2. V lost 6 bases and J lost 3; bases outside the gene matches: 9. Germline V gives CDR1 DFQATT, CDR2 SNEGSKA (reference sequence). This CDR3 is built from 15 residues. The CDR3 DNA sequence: TGCAGTGCCCAAGCTAGCGGGACCGTCAAAAACATTCAGTACTTC. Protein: CSAQASGTVKNIQYF.

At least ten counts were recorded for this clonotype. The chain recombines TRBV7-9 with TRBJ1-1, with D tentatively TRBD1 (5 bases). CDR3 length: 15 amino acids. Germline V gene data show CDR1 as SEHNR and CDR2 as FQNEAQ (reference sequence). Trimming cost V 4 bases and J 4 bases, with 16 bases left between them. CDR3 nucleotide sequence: TGTGCCAGCAGCTCTAGCGTGACAGTGATCACTGAAGCTTTCTTT. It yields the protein CASSSSVTVITEAFF. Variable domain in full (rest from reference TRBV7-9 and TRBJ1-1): DTGVSQNPRHKITKRGQNVTFRCDPISEHNRLYWYRQTLGQGPEFLTYFQNEAQLEKSRLLSDRFSAERPKGSFSTLEIQRTEQGDSAMYLCASSSSVTVITEAFFGQGTRLTVV.

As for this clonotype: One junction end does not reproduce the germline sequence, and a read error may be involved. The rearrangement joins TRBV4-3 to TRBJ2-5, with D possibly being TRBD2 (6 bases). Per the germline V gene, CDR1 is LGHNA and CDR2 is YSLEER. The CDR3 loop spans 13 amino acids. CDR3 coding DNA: TGCGCCAGCCGCCAAACTAGCAGCGAGACCCAGTACTTC. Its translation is CASRQTSSETQYF.

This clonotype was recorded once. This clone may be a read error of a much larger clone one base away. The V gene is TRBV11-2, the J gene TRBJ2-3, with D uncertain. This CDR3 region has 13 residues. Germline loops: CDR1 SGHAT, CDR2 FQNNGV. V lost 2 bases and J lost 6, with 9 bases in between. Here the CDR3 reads CASSLIMADTQYF. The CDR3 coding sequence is TGTGCCAGCAGCTTAATAATGGCGGATACGCAGTATTTT.

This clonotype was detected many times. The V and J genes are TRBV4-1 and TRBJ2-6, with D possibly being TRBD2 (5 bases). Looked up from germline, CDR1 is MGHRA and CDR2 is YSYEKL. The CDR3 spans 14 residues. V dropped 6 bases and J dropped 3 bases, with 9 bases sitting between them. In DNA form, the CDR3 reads TGCGCCAGCAGTGACGGACTTGGGGCCAACGTCCTGACTTTC. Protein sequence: CASSDGLGANVLTF.

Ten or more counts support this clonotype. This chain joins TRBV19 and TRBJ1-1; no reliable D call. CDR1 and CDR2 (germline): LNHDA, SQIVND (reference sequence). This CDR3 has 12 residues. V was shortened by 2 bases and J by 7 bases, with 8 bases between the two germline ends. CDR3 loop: CASSIKGGEAFF. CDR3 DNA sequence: TGTGCCAGTAGTATAAAGGGAGGTGAAGCTTTCTTT.

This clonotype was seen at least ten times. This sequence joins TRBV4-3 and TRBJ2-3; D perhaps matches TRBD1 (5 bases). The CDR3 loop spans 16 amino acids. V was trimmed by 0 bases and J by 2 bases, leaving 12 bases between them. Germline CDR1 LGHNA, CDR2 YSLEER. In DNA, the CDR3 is TGCGCCAGCAGCCAAGATCTGGCAGGGCTCACAGATACGCAGTATTTT. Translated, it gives CASSQDLAGLTDTQYF.

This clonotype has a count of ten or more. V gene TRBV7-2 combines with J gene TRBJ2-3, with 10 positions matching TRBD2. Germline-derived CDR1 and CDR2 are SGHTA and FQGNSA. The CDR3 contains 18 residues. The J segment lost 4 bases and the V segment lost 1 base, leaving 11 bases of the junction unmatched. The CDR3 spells CASSLVSSGGALADTQYF. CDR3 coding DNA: TGTGCCAGCAGCTTAGTGTCCAGCGGGGGGGCTCTAGCAGATACGCAGTATTTT.

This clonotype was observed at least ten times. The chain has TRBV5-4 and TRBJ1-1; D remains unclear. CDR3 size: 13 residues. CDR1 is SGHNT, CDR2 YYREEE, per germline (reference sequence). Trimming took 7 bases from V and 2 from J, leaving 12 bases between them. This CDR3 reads CASHTTPNTEAFF. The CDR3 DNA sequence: TGTGCCAGCCACACGACTCCTAACACTGAAGCTTTCTTT.

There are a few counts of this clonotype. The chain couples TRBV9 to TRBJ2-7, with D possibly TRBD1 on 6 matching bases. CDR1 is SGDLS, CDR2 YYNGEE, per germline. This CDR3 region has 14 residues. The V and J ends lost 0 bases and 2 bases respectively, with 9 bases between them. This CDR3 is CASSVDWGPYEQYF. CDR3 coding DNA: TGTGCCAGCAGCGTAGATTGGGGGCCCTACGAGCAGTACTTC.

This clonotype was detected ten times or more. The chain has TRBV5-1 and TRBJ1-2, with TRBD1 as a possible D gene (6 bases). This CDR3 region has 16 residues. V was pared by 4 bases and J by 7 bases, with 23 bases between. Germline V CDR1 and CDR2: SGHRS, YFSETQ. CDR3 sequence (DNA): TGCGCCAGCAGCAAGAACACCGGACAGACGGCCTTTGGCTACACCTTC. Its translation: CASSKNTGQTAFGYTF.

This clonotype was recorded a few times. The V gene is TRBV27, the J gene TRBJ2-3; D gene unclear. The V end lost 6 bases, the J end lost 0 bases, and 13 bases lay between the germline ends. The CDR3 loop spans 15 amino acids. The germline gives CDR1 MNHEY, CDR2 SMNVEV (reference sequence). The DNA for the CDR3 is TGTGCCAGCAGCCTTAACGTGGGAAGCACAGATACGCAGTATTTT. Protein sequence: CASSLNVGSTDTQYF.

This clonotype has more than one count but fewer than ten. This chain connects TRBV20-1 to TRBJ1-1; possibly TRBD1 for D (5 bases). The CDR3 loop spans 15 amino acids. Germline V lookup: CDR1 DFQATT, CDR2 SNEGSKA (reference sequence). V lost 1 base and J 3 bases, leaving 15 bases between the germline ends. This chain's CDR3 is CSARVKGLGDTEAFF. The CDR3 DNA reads TGCAGTGCTAGAGTGAAGGGGTTGGGGGACACTGAAGCTTTCTTT.

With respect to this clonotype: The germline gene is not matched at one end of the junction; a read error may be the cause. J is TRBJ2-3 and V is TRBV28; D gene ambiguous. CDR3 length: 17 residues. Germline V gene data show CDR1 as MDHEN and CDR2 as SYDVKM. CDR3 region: CTSSLGRLQVRTDTQYF. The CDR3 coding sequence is TGTACCAGCAGTTTAGGGCGTTTGCAGGTACGGACAGATACGCAGTATTTT.

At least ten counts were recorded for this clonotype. The CDR3 loop reads CASSSNARGYNEQFF. CDR3 DNA sequence: TGTGCCAGCAGCTCGAATGCCAGGGGTTACAATGAGCAGTTCTTC. The chain couples TRBV7-2 to TRBJ2-1, with D possibly being TRBD1 (6 bases). The germline gives CDR1 SGHTA, CDR2 FQGNSA. V lost 4 bases and J lost 4, with 14 bases in between. This CDR3 contains 15 residues.

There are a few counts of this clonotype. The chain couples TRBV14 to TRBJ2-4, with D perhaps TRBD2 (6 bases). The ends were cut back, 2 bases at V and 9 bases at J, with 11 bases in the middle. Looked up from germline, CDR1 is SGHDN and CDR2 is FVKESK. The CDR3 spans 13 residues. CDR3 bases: TGTGCCAGCAGCCAAACGACTAGTTCCATTCAGTACTTC. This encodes CASSQTTSSIQYF.

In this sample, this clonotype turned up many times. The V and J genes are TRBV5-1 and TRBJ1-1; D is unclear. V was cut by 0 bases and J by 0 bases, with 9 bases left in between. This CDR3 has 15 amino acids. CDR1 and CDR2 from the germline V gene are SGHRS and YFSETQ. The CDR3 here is CASSLAEGMNTEAFF. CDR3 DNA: TGCGCCAGCAGCTTGGCGGAAGGGATGAACACTGAAGCTTTCTTT.

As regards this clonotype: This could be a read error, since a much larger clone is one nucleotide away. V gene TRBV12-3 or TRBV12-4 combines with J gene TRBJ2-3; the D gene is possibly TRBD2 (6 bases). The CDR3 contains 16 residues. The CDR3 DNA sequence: TGTGTCAGCAGTTTAGAATATGGCGGGGACACAGATACGCAGTATTTT. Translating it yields CVSSLEYGGDTDTQYF.